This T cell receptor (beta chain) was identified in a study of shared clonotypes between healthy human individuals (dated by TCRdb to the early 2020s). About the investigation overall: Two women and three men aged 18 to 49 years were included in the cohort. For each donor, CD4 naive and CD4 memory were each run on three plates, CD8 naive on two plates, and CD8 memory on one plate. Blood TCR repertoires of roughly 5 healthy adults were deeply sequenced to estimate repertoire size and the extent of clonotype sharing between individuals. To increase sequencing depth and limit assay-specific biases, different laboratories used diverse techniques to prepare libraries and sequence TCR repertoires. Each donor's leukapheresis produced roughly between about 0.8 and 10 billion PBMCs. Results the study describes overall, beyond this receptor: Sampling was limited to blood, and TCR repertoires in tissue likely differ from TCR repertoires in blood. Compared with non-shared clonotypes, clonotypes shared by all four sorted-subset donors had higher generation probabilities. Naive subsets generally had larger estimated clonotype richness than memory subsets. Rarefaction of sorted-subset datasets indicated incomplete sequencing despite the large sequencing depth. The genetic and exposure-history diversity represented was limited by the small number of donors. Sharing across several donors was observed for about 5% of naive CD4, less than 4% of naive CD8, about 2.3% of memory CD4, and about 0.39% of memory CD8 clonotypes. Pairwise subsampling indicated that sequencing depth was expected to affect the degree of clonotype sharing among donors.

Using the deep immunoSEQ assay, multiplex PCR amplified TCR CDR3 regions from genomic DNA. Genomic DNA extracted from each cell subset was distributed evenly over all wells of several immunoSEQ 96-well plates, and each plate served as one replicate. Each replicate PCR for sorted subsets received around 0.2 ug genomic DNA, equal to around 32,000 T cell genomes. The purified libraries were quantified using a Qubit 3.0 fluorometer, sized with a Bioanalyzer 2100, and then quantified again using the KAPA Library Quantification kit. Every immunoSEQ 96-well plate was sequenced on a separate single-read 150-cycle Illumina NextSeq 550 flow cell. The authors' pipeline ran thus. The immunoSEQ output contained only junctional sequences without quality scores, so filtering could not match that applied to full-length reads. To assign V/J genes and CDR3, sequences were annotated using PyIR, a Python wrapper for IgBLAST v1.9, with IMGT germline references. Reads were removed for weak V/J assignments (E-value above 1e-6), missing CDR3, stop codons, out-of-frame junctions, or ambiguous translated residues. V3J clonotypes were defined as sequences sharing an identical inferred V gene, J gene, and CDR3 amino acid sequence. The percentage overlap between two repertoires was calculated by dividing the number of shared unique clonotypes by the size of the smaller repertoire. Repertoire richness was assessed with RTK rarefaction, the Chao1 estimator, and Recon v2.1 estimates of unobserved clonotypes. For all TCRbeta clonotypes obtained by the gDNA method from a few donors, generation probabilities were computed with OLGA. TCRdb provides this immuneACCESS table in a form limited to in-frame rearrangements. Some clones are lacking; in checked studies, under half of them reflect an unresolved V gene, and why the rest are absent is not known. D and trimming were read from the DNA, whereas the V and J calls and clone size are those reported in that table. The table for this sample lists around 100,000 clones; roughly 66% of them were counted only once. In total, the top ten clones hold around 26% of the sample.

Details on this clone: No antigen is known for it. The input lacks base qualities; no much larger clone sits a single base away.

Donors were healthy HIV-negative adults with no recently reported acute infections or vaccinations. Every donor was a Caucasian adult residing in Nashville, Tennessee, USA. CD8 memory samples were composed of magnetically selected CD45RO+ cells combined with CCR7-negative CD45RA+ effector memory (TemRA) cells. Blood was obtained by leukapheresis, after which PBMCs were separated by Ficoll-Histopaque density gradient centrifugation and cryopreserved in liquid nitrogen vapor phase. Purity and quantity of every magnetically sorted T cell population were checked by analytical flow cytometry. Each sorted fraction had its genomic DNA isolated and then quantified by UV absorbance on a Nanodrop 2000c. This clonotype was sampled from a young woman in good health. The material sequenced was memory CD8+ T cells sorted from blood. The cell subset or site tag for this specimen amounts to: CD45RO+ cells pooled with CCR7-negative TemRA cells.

The nucleotide sequence reads as follows: TGTGCCAGCAGCTTAGCTCGGCGAGCTGGGGAGACCCAGTACTTC. This is translated as CASSLARRAGETQYF. The rearrangement joined TRBV7-7 to TRBJ2-5; the D segment cannot be called with confidence. V loses 0 bases of germline sequence and J loses 5 bases, and the interval between the two ends is 13 bases. The CDR3 measures 15 amino acids from cysteine to phenylalanine. Only the CDR3 region is kept as DNA, spanning 45 bases read in frame from base 1. For CDR1 and CDR2, the germline V gene (reference sequence) lists SSHAT and FNYEAQ.